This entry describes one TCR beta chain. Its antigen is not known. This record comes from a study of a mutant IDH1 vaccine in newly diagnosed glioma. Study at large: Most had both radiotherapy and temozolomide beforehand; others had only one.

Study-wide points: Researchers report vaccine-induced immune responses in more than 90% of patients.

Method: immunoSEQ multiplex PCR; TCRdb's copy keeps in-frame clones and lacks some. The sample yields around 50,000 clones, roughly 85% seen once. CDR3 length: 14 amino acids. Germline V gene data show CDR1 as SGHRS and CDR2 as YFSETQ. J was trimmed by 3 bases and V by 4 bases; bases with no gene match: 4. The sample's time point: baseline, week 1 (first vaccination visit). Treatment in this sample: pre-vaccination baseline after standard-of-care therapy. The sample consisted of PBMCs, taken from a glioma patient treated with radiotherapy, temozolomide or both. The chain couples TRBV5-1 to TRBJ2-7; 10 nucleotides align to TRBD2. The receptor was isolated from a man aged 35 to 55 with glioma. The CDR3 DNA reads TGCGCCAGCAGCCCCGGGACTAGCGACTACGAGCAGTACTTC. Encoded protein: CASSPGTSDYEQYF.